The rows below give T cell receptor beta chains drawn from one sample of a study of T cell repertoires in cytomegalovirus infection. TCRdb analysed the reads with MiXCR anew, one entry per CDR3 protein. The sample includes about 68,000 distinct CDR3 sequences, 22% of them seen just once. The antigens for these receptors are not known. Sequenced sample: PBMCs, sequenced either directly or after in vitro stimulation (not recorded which). The receptor source for this set is a human donor in good health (CMV status not recorded). Some clones in this sample may be carry-over from other donors' samples. Each CDR3 is given without its conserved first and last residue.

v_gene: TRBV19
j_gene: TRBJ2-1
len: 16
CDR3aa: ASSRKPGIGRLKNEQF

v_gene: TRBV28
j_gene: TRBJ2-3
len: 11
CDR3aa: ASSSLATDTQY

v_gene: TRBV7-6
j_gene: TRBJ1-4
len: 14
CDR3aa: ASSFDRMEINEKLF

v_gene: TRBV6-2/TRBV6-3
j_gene: TRBJ2-1
len: 16
CDR3aa: ASSYPLKGGSSYNEQF

v_gene: TRBV18
j_gene: TRBJ1-5
len: 13
CDR3aa: ASSQNRDMDQPQH

v_gene: TRBV4-1
j_gene: TRBJ2-1
len: 13
CDR3aa: ASSIRQGGGYEQF

v_gene: TRBV6-5
j_gene: TRBJ1-1
len: 13
CDR3aa: ASSYSNRMNTEAF

v_gene: TRBV29-1
j_gene: TRBJ2-3
len: 15
CDR3aa: SVDRSASGRATDTQY

v_gene: TRBV7-9
j_gene: TRBJ2-1
len: 9
CDR3aa: AGGAAIEQF

v_gene: TRBV20-1
j_gene: TRBJ2-5
len: 12
CDR3aa: SAREGREHETQY

v_gene: TRBV11-2
j_gene: TRBJ2-5
len: 13
CDR3aa: ASSSGTVLQETQY

v_gene: TRBV19
j_gene: TRBJ2-1
len: 19
CDR3aa: ASSTPSPPGTSGRRGDEQF

v_gene: TRBV20-1
j_gene: TRBJ2-1
len: 12
CDR3aa: SAREREIWDEQF

v_gene: TRBV7-2
j_gene: TRBJ2-6
len: 16
CDR3aa: ASSLTGTGSSGANVLT

v_gene: TRBV12-3/TRBV12-4
j_gene: TRBJ1-6
len: 13
CDR3aa: ASSLRQGNNSPLH

v_gene: TRBV7-2
j_gene: TRBJ2-1
len: 14
CDR3aa: ATSEVFSFTYNEQF

v_gene: TRBV20-1
j_gene: TRBJ2-7
len: 10
CDR3aa: SARGRVEEQY

v_gene: TRBV28
j_gene: TRBJ1-2
len: 9
CDR3aa: ASREVYGYT

v_gene: TRBV6-5
j_gene: TRBJ1-3
len: 12
CDR3aa: ASRGGPSGNTIY

v_gene: TRBV2
j_gene: TRBJ2-2
len: 13
CDR3aa: ASRDNAGHTGELF

v_gene: TRBV27
j_gene: TRBJ1-4
len: 11
CDR3aa: ASSLATNEKLF

v_gene: TRBV7-8
j_gene: TRBJ2-7
len: 18
CDR3aa: ASSWGGGRASGSLSYEQY

v_gene: TRBV15
j_gene: TRBJ1-5
len: 12
CDR3aa: ATSRPQGWQPQH

v_gene: TRBV7-2
j_gene: TRBJ2-1
len: 13
CDR3aa: ASSTRTSGYNEQF

v_gene: TRBV12-3/TRBV12-4
j_gene: TRBJ2-3
len: 14
CDR3aa: ASSLGLAGRGDTQY

v_gene: TRBV5-4
j_gene: TRBJ2-3
len: 18
CDR3aa: ASSWGGLAGGRGRTDTQY

v_gene: TRBV4-1
j_gene: TRBJ2-7
len: 14
CDR3aa: ASSQDSGVSSYEQY

v_gene: TRBV7-2
j_gene: TRBJ2-4
len: 13
CDR3aa: ASSLNVLAKNIQY

v_gene: TRBV18
j_gene: TRBJ1-3
len: 13
CDR3aa: ASSQSGTAGNTIY

v_gene: TRBV20-1
j_gene: TRBJ1-1
len: 14
CDR3aa: SAFTPWGKGGTEAF

v_gene: TRBV7-9
j_gene: TRBJ2-1
len: 17
CDR3aa: ASSFLRGLAGESYNEQF

v_gene: TRBV4-1
j_gene: TRBJ2-1
len: 11
CDR3aa: ASSRRTTTKQF

v_gene: TRBV19
j_gene: TRBJ1-1
len: 11
CDR3aa: ASSQQANTEAF

v_gene: TRBV7-2
j_gene: TRBJ1-4
len: 13
CDR3aa: ASSTDGTDGEKLF

v_gene: TRBV12-3/TRBV12-4
j_gene: TRBJ1-1
len: 12
CDR3aa: ASRRQALNTEAF

v_gene: TRBV20-1
j_gene: TRBJ1-4
len: 11
CDR3aa: SAEEQTGEKLF

v_gene: TRBV7-9
j_gene: TRBJ1-1
len: 12
CDR3aa: ASRGRQFNTEAF

v_gene: TRBV12-3/TRBV12-4
j_gene: TRBJ2-7
len: 14
CDR3aa: ASSRTGTSGRVEQY

v_gene: TRBV6-1
j_gene: TRBJ1-2
len: 12
CDR3aa: ASKSYQGNYGYT

v_gene: TRBV12-3/TRBV12-4
j_gene: TRBJ2-3
len: 11
CDR3aa: ASSNGPLDTQY

v_gene: TRBV7-2
j_gene: TRBJ1-5
len: 10
CDR3aa: ASSLETGPQH

v_gene: TRBV4-1
j_gene: TRBJ1-1
len: 10
CDR3aa: ASSHTWGKAF

v_gene: TRBV7-8
j_gene: TRBJ2-2
len: 12
CDR3aa: ASSARGYTGELF